The clone carrying this T cell receptor (beta chain) showed up just a few times. Antigen: not known. The study gave focal radiation plus ipilimumab CTLA-4 blockade to patients with chemo-refractory metastatic non-small-cell lung cancer. The method was immunoSEQ multiplex PCR; TCRdb's version includes in-frame clones alone and lacks a portion of them. Of 30,000 to 35,000 clones listed, 70% to 85% were seen once; the top ten hold 7.5% to 8%. The data are from a study of radiotherapy plus CTLA-4 blockade in lung cancer. Study in general: Of the patients, 15% to 20% showed objective responses and 31% attained disease control.

Study-level findings and limits: Clones of tumor-derived TCRs expanded in blood after radiotherapy plus ipilimumab.

CDR3 length equals 14 residues. Germline loops: CDR1 MDHEN, CDR2 SYDVKM. The V end was cut by 2 bases, the J end by 5 bases, with 10 bases between. This receptor was taken from a human donor with non-small cell lung cancer who had stable disease on radiotherapy plus ipilimumab. The genes are TRBV28 and TRBJ1-5; D is unclear. The specimen was peripheral blood, collected from a patient treated with radiotherapy plus ipilimumab. This CDR3 is CASSLHGADQPQHF. CDR3 DNA: TGTGCCAGCAGTTTACACGGAGCTGATCAGCCCCAGCATTTT. Using reference TRBV28 and TRBJ1-5 for the parts outside the CDR3, the full variable domain is DVKVTQSSRYLVKRTGEKVFLECVQDMDHENMFWYRQDPGLGLRLIYFSYDVKMKEKGDIPEGYSVSREKKERFSLILESASTNQTSMYLCASSLHGADQPQHFGDGTRLSIL.